This T cell receptor (beta chain) was documented in a study of monozygotic twins with cystic fibrosis. A remark on this clone: Its target is unknown.

From germline, CDR1 is LNHNV and CDR2 YYDKDF (reference sequence). Between the trimmed V and J ends, which lost 0 bases and 0 bases, there was a span of 8 bases. This CDR3 is built from 15 residues. The assay was immunoSEQ multiplex PCR, and TCRdb's table has in-frame clones only and misses some. This table holds some 21,000 clones, roughly nine tenths found once. Study-wide points: In 13 of 16 pairs, V gene usage was closest to the co-twin's. Monozygotic CF twin pairs shared significantly more nucleotide-identical clonotypes than unrelated CF individuals did. Shared CDR3 numbers were not associated with age, concordance or severity. The repertoire was suggested to be naive-dominated, clonality median around 0.01.

Sequenced material: blood. The chain combines TRBV15 with TRBJ1-1; D is unclear. This TCR was sampled from a girl aged 2-10 years with cystic fibrosis. The CDR3 region has the DNA TGTGCCACCAGCAGAGAAACAGACGTGAACACTGAAGCTTTCTTT. This gives the protein CATSRETDVNTEAFF.